The 26 T cell receptor beta chains presented below share a single source sample, sequenced in a study of T cells after yellow fever vaccination. TCRdb fed the 5' RACE reads into MiXCR, producing one record per CDR3 protein. The top ten hold 17% of the sample, which has approximately 610,000 distinct CDR3 sequences, less than 20% seen once. This specimen consisted of PBMCs, obtained about 5 days after the first yellow fever vaccination. All receptors come from a man in his late teens or twenties who received the YFV17D yellow fever vaccine.

In its sample, this clonotype was seen a few times. The junction departs from germline at one end; a sequencing error may be responsible. The CDR3 protein is CAGSPRPGDGYTF. For the CDR3, the DNA is TGTGCCGGCTCCCCAAGGCCAGGGGATGGCTACACCTTC. The V call is TRBV18, the J call TRBJ1-2; weak D call: TRBD1 (6 bases). The length of the CDR3 is 13 residues. Germline assignment: CDR1 KGHSH and CDR2 LQKENI.

The chain uses TRBV10-3 and TRBJ2-3; 14 bases are a match to TRBD2. V shed 4 bases and J 3 bases; nucleotides not matched to a gene: 0. Looked up from germline, CDR1 is ENHRY and CDR2 is SYGVKD. CDR3 length: 15 amino acids. CDR3 nucleotides: TGTGCCATCAGTGGGACTAGCGGGGGGACAGATACGCAGTATTTT. Translated: CAISGTSGGTDTQYF.

The chain links TRBV5-1 to TRBJ2-7, with unresolved D. Germline values: CDR1 SGHRS, CDR2 YFSETQ. The CDR3 loop spans 16 amino acids. V lost 0 bases to trimming and J lost 1 base, with 14 bases between them. The CDR3 sequence: CASSLAHGPDSYEQYF. The CDR3 DNA reads TGCGCCAGCAGCTTGGCCCATGGGCCAGATTCCTACGAGCAGTACTTC.

This clonotype was recorded a few times. The V gene is TRBV6-1, the J gene TRBJ2-1, with 8 bases lining up with TRBD1. CDR3 length equals 15 residues. Per germline, CDR1 MNHNS and CDR2 SASEGT. The V gene end was trimmed by 2 bases and the J gene end by 4 bases; junction bases not matched to a gene: 4. The CDR3 sequence is CASSEPGGRYNEQFF. The CDR3 nucleotides are TGTGCCAGCAGTGAACCAGGGGGCAGGTACAATGAGCAGTTCTTC.

This clonotype occurred a few times. This chain connects TRBV7-9 to TRBJ1-4; TRBD1 might be the D (6 bases). This CDR3 has 14 residues. V lost 5 bases, J lost 8 bases, and 15 bases lay in between. Germline V gene data show CDR1 as SEHNR and CDR2 as FQNEAQ (reference sequence). CDR3 loop: CASSTGDIIEKLFF. The CDR3 nucleotides read TGTGCCAGCAGCACCGGGGACATTATCGAAAAACTGTTTTTT.

The chain has TRBV6-5 and TRBJ2-1; TRBD1 matches 7 bases. The CDR3 runs to 17 residues. The germline V gene has CDR1 MNHEY and CDR2 SVGAGI. Unmatched junction bases numbered 11, after V lost 2 bases and J lost 4 bases. The CDR3 reads CASSYGVDRVRYNEQFF. The DNA for the CDR3 is TGTGCCAGCAGTTACGGGGTCGACAGGGTGAGGTACAATGAGCAGTTCTTC.

This clonotype came up a few times. V and J are TRBV7-9 and TRBJ2-1; possible D gene TRBD2, 6 bases. Germline CDR1 reads SEHNR; CDR2 reads FQNEAQ (reference sequence). The CDR3 is 12 residues long. V was clipped by 7 bases and J by 7 bases, with 11 bases between them. The CDR3 DNA reads TGTGCCAGCACGGGGGTGGCAAATGAGCAGTTCTTC. It encodes CASTGVANEQFF.

The V and J genes are TRBV7-9 and TRBJ1-2, with D tentatively TRBD1 (5 bases). Germline values: CDR1 SEHNR, CDR2 FQNEAQ (reference sequence). V lost 8 bases and J 5 bases, leaving 12 bases between the germline ends. This CDR3 has 12 residues. The CDR3 nucleotides are TGTGCCAGCGATGCCGGGACGTATGGCTACACCTTC. Protein product: CASDAGTYGYTF.

V and J are TRBV19 and TRBJ2-1, with D possibly called TRBD1 or TRBD2 (6 bases each). Trimming took off 6 bases at V and 2 bases at J, with 14 bases between the two ends. Per germline, CDR1 LNHDA and CDR2 SQIVND (reference sequence). The CDR3 sequence is 15 residues long. CDR3 nucleotide sequence: TGTGCCAGTAGGCCAGGGGACTTAACCTACAATGAGCAGTTCTTC. The encoded protein is CASRPGDLTYNEQFF.

This clonotype was seen a few times. The V and J genes are TRBV5-1 and TRBJ2-7, with a possible D match to TRBD1 (5 bases). This CDR3 region has 15 residues. Germline V gives CDR1 SGHRS, CDR2 YFSETQ. Trimming shortened V by 3 bases and J by 0 bases, and 13 bases separated the two germline ends. CDR3 residues: CASSSRVQGSYEQYV. CDR3 coding DNA: TGCGCCAGCAGCTCCCGCGTCCAGGGCTCCTACGAGCAGTACGTC.

The sample holds a few counts of this clonotype. V gene TRBV7-2 combines with J gene TRBJ2-5; D is uncertain. This CDR3 has 13 residues. Germline V gives CDR1 SGHTA, CDR2 FQGNSA. With 6 bases removed from V and 1 base from J, the gap between germline ends came to 9 bases. The CDR3: CASSSMPQETQYF. For the CDR3, the DNA is TGTGCCAGCAGTTCTATGCCCCAAGAGACCCAGTACTTC.

The genes are TRBV29-1 and TRBJ1-1; D gene unclear. Germline-derived CDR1 and CDR2 are SQVTM and ANQGSEA. The V end was cut by 4 bases, the J end by 0 bases, with 12 bases between. This CDR3 is 14 amino acids long. The CDR3 loop reads CSVVLQSMNTEAFF. DNA of the CDR3: TGCAGCGTTGTTCTCCAGAGCATGAACACTGAAGCTTTCTTT.

This clonotype was seen at least ten times. This chain joins TRBV11-2 and TRBJ1-6; D is possibly TRBD1 (6 bases). CDR1 and CDR2 from the germline V gene are SGHAT and FQNNGV. The CDR3 totals 16 residues. Trimming left V 2 bases short and J 8 bases short, with 16 bases between. CDR3 in amino acids: CASSLWPTSGDSPLHF. The CDR3 DNA sequence: TGTGCCAGCAGCTTATGGCCGACCTCAGGGGATTCACCCCTCCACTTT. Full variable domain (remainder filled in from reference TRBV11-2 and TRBJ1-6): EAGVAQSPRYKIIEKRQSVAFWCNPISGHATLYWYQQILGQGPKLLIQFQNNGVVDDSQLPKDRFSAERLKGVDSTLKIQPAKLEDSAVYLCASSLWPTSGDSPLHFGNGTRLTVT.

Ten or more counts support this clonotype. This sequence joins TRBV6-5 and TRBJ2-3; D remains unclear. The V end was cut by 2 bases, the J end by 2 bases, with 11 bases between. The CDR3 extends over 15 amino acids. Germline V gene data show CDR1 as MNHEY and CDR2 as SVGAGI. Here the CDR3 DNA reads TGTGCCAGCAGTTACGGTCGACTCTACACAGATACGCAGTATTTT. Encoded protein: CASSYGRLYTDTQYF.

This clonotype was counted only a few times. The J gene is TRBJ2-3, the V gene TRBV18; TRBD2 might be the D (6 bases). The CDR3 contains 15 residues. Trimming removed 5 bases at V and 6 bases at J, with 18 bases between. Germline V lookup: CDR1 KGHSH, CDR2 LQKENI. CDR3 sequence (DNA): TGTGCCAGCTCAGCTTATGGACTGGGACTGGATACGCAGTATTTT. Its protein is CASSAYGLGLDTQYF. Using reference TRBV18 and TRBJ2-3 for the parts outside the CDR3, the full variable domain is NAGVMQNPRHLVRRRGQEARLRCSPMKGHSHVYWYRQLPEEGLKFMVYLQKENIIDESGMPKERFSAEFPKEGPSILRIQQVVRGDSAAYFCASSAYGLGLDTQYFGPGTRLTVL.

This clonotype occurred a few times. The gene calls are TRBV5-1 and TRBJ2-3; no clear D gene. V lost 2 bases to trimming and J lost 2 bases, with 6 bases between them. CDR1 is SGHRS and CDR2 is YFSETQ in the germline V gene. This CDR3 is 13 amino acids long. CDR3 coding DNA: TGCGCCAGCAGCTTAGAAACCACAGATACGCAGTATTTT. Translation gives CASSLETTDTQYF.

The chain has TRBV7-2 and TRBJ2-5; TRBD2 matches at 7 bases. V lost 3 bases and J lost 1; bases outside the gene matches: 5. CDR3 length equals 15 residues. CDR1 SGHTA and CDR2 FQGNSA come from the germline V gene. For the CDR3, the DNA is TGTGCCAGCAGCTTCCAGCGGGGACCCCAAGAGACCCAGTACTTC. It specifies CASSFQRGPQETQYF.

This clonotype was seen a handful of times. V is TRBV7-8 and J is TRBJ2-3, with TRBD2 matching 9 bases. The CDR3 sequence is 16 residues long. Germline V lookup: CDR1 SGHVS, CDR2 FQNEAQ. The V and J ends lost 6 bases and 1 base, in that order; junction bases with no gene match: 8. DNA of the CDR3: TGTGCCAGCAGGCATGGGCTAGCGGGGCGCACAGATACGCAGTATTTT. Protein: CASRHGLAGRTDTQYF.

The rearrangement joins TRBV12-3 or TRBV12-4 to TRBJ2-5; D gene unclear. With 6 bases removed from V and 5 bases from J, the gap between germline ends came to 13 bases. CDR3 length: 13 residues. The chain's CDR3 is CASRVRMGETQYF. The CDR3 nucleotides read TGTGCCAGCAGGGTGAGGATGGGGGAGACCCAGTACTTC.

This chain joins TRBV6-1 and TRBJ2-1; D may correspond to TRBD1 or TRBD2 (5 bases each). Germline V gene data show CDR1 as MNHNS and CDR2 as SASEGT. Trimming stripped 6 bases from V and 2 bases from J, with 17 bases between. This CDR3 is built from 16 residues. The CDR3 bases are TGTGCCAGCAGCACCTGGGGGTCCGGAACCTACAATGAGCAGTTCTTC. It codes for CASSTWGSGTYNEQFF.

The table lists this clonotype with a few counts. The V call is TRBV6-5, the J call TRBJ1-5, with 9 bases that match TRBD1. This CDR3 is built from 15 residues. Germline assignment: CDR1 MNHEY and CDR2 SVGAGI. V shed 4 bases, J shed 4 bases, and the junction held 5 bases outside the gene matches. CDR3 in amino acids: CASSSRTGANQPQHF. The CDR3 nucleotides read TGTGCCAGCAGTTCTCGGACAGGGGCGAATCAGCCCCAGCATTTT.

This clonotype was counted only a few times. V usage is TRBV12-3 or TRBV12-4 and J usage is TRBJ2-3; a possible D gene is TRBD2 (5 bases). Trimming took 7 bases from V and 0 from J, leaving 11 bases between them. CDR3 length: 14 amino acids. CDR3 region: CASKEGLSTDTQYF. CDR3 bases: TGTGCCAGCAAAGAGGGATTAAGCACAGATACGCAGTATTTT.

This chain joins TRBV28 and TRBJ2-7; 7 bases map to TRBD2. Looked up from germline, CDR1 is MDHEN and CDR2 is SYDVKM. CDR3 size: 14 residues. Trimming removed 6 bases from V and 2 bases from J; junction bases left unmatched: 7. CDR3 DNA sequence: TGTGCCAGCAGCCTAGGGAGGGTCGCCTACGAGCAGTACGTC. The encoded protein is CASSLGRVAYEQYV.

This clonotype came up a few times. This chain uses TRBV14 with TRBJ2-1, with a weak D call TRBD2 (6 bases). Deletions cut 0 bases from V and 12 bases from J, with 12 bases between. Germline V gene lookup returns CDR1 SGHDN and CDR2 FVKESK. This CDR3 spans 13 amino acids. CDR3 sequence: CASSQDPAGGQFF. Written as DNA, the CDR3 is TGTGCCAGCAGCCAAGATCCAGCGGGTGGGCAGTTCTTC.

The rearrangement links TRBV20-1 to TRBJ1-6; unclear D gene. Germline CDR1 is DFQATT and CDR2 is SNEGSKA (reference sequence). This CDR3 is 14 amino acids long. The V and J ends lost 3 bases and 7 bases respectively, with 13 bases between them. The CDR3 reads CSASVRRLNSPLHF. DNA for the CDR3: TGCAGTGCTAGCGTCCGACGGTTAAATTCACCCCTCCACTTT.

This rearrangement joins TRBV7-7 to TRBJ2-5; D not resolved. V shed 1 base and J shed 5 bases, with 14 bases lying between them. Germline values: CDR1 SSHAT, CDR2 FNYEAQ (reference sequence). The CDR3 length is 15 residues. The CDR3 here is CASSLGGSKFETQYF. The CDR3 DNA follows: TGTGCCAGCAGCTTAGGTGGGTCCAAGTTTGAGACCCAGTACTTC.